The clone carrying this T cell receptor (beta chain) appeared a few times. Its antigen remains unidentified. The entry originates in a study of cytomegalovirus exposure and HLA in healthy donors. Whole-study results and caveats: Rare sequences made up most TCRs, while some public TCRs were found in many donors. The productive fraction for most TCR beta V segments was about 87% or about 30% in an earlier analysis. The investigators catalogued 150 to 200 TCR beta chains as cytomegalovirus-associated.

Researchers ran the PCR with 60 Vbeta and 13 Jbeta primers. The method was immunoSEQ multiplex PCR; TCRdb's version includes in-frame clones alone and lacks a portion of them. The table records about 99,000 clones, around three quarters of them present only once. Germline V gene data show CDR1 as SGDLS and CDR2 as YYNGEE. V shed 1 base and J 8 bases; nucleotides not matched to a gene: 14. CDR3 length equals 17 residues. The chain links TRBV9 to TRBJ1-4, with 7 bases lining up with TRBD1. Sequencing was done on a sample of PBMCs. The receptor comes from a young woman in good health and CMV-seropositive. The CDR3 nucleotides read TGTGCCAGCAGCGTATCGGAGGGAGGACAGGCGGGCGAAAAACTGTTTTTT. This encodes CASSVSEGGQAGEKLFF.